Shown below are 16 T cell receptor beta chains from a single sample sequenced in a study of cytomegalovirus exposure and HLA in healthy donors. PCR involved 60 Vbeta and 13 Jbeta primers. Produced via immunoSEQ multiplex PCR; TCRdb's table is partial and in-frame only. The top ten clones hold 1.6% of a sample with more than 110,000 clones, 70% of them seen once. Sequenced: PBMCs. The receptors originated from a woman aged 25 to 39 in good health and CMV-seronegative.

The chain combines TRBV6-5 with TRBJ1-6; TRBD1 aligns across 9 bases. With 2 bases clipped from V and 9 bases from J, the junction kept 2 bases outside the gene matches. Germline CDR1 is MNHEY and CDR2 is SVGAGI. The CDR3 covers 14 residues. DNA for the CDR3: TGTGCCAGCAGTTACAACAGGGGGCTTTCACCCCTCCACTTT. Amino acids: CASSYNRGLSPLHF.

The CDR3 DNA follows: TGTGCCAGCAGCTTGCTAGATAGCACAGATACGCAGTATTTT. Its translation is CASSLLDSTDTQYF. The J gene is TRBJ2-3, the V gene TRBV11-2, with D unresolved. Germline V lookup: CDR1 SGHAT, CDR2 FQNNGV. The CDR3 loop spans 14 amino acids. The V gene lost 3 bases and the J gene lost 0 bases, with 7 bases spanning the gap.

This clone was picked up one time. The rearrangement joins TRBV19 to TRBJ1-2, with TRBD1 matching over 7 bases. The CDR3 extends over 13 amino acids. Germline V gives CDR1 LNHDA, CDR2 SQIVND (reference sequence). Trimming cost V 8 bases and J 2 bases; bases outside gene matches: 5. The CDR3 sequence: CASAQDRNYGYTF. The CDR3 DNA reads TGTGCCAGTGCCCAGGACAGGAACTATGGCTACACCTTC.

The chain couples TRBV2 to TRBJ1-5; 8 positions match TRBD1. This CDR3 is 13 amino acids long. Germline CDR1 reads SNHLY; CDR2 reads FYNNEI. V trimming: 8 bases; J trimming: 6 bases; junction bases outside the gene matches: 6. CDR3 amino acids: CASSWDRLQPQHF. CDR3 DNA sequence: TGTGCCAGCTCTTGGGACAGGCTTCAGCCCCAGCATTTT.

This clone was observed once. This chain uses TRBV7-9 with TRBJ1-4; no clear D gene. Trimming stripped 3 bases from V and 2 bases from J, with 10 bases between. Germline CDR1 and CDR2: SEHNR and FQNEAQ (reference sequence). The CDR3 is 15 residues long. The CDR3: CASSFVGGTNEKLFF. The CDR3 DNA reads as TGTGCCAGCAGCTTCGTCGGAGGCACTAATGAAAAACTGTTTTTT.

This clone came up once. V and J are TRBV27 and TRBJ1-4, with 7 bases matching TRBD1. Germline CDR1 MNHEY, CDR2 SMNVEV (reference sequence). This CDR3 is built from 16 residues. J gave up 6 bases and V 6 bases, and 13 bases lay outside the gene matches. The CDR3 DNA reads as TGTGCCAGCAGCCAAATTTACAGGGGTTTGGATGAAAAACTGTTTTTT. It encodes CASSQIYRGLDEKLFF.

The chain has TRBV9 and TRBJ2-1, with TRBD2 identical over 13 bases. Trimming took 0 bases from V and 12 from J; bases not matched to a gene: 6. CDR3 size: 15 residues. Germline V gives CDR1 SGDLS, CDR2 YYNGEE. DNA for the CDR3: TGTGCCAGCAGCGTAGGATACGGACTAGCGGGAGCGCAGTTCTTC. Amino acid sequence: CASSVGYGLAGAQFF.

The chain links TRBV11-3 to TRBJ2-1; 11 nucleotides agree with TRBD2. Germline V lookup: CDR1 SGHNT, CDR2 YENEEA. J lost 9 bases, V lost 5 bases, and 12 bases had no gene match. The CDR3 is 16 amino acids. CDR3 sequence: CASSPGGGSGRGEQFF. In DNA, the CDR3 is TGTGCCAGCAGCCCAGGGGGGGGTAGCGGGAGGGGTGAGCAGTTCTTC.

This clone occurred a few times. The chain uses TRBV28 and TRBJ1-4; the D gene is possibly TRBD1 (6 bases). Trimming took off 5 bases at V and 0 bases at J, with 10 bases between the two ends. In germline, CDR1 is MDHEN, CDR2 SYDVKM. CDR3 length equals 15 residues. In DNA, the CDR3 is TGTGCCAGCAGTCCCTCAGGGGCAACTAATGAAAAACTGTTTTTT. As protein: CASSPSGATNEKLFF.

The rearrangement joins TRBV28 to TRBJ1-3; D is ambiguous. The CDR3 consists of 12 residues. CDR1 and CDR2 from the germline V gene are MDHEN and SYDVKM. V was cut by 4 bases and J by 3 bases, with 4 bases left in between. CDR3 region: CASSSGGNTIYF. The CDR3 nucleotides are TGTGCCAGCAGTTCCGGTGGAAACACCATATATTTT.

The chain is built from TRBV4-1 and TRBJ2-3; 11 nucleotides align to TRBD2. Unmatched junction bases numbered 13, after V lost 1 base and J lost 1 base. CDR1 MGHRA and CDR2 YSYEKL come from the germline V gene. The CDR3 runs to 20 residues. CDR3 bases: TGCGCCAGCAGCCAAGTAACTAGCGGGAGACGGGTAGGGGGCACAGATACGCAGTATTTT. Its protein is CASSQVTSGRRVGGTDTQYF.

The chain employs TRBV27 and TRBJ1-2; TRBD1 might be the D (6 bases). Germline V gene sequence: CDR1 MNHEY, CDR2 SMNVEV (reference sequence). This CDR3 is 14 amino acids long. V shed 5 bases and J shed 0 bases, with 10 bases lying between them. CDR3 nucleotide sequence: TGTGCCAGCAGTCCACAGGGAGCTAACTATGGCTACACCTTC. Residues: CASSPQGANYGYTF.

The V call is TRBV11-1, the J call TRBJ2-1; 12 bases line up with TRBD2. From germline, CDR1 is SGHAT and CDR2 FQDESV (reference sequence). J gave up 9 bases and V 5 bases, and 11 bases lay outside the gene matches. This CDR3 is 16 amino acids long. CDR3 protein: CASSPHRLAGVSEQFF. The CDR3 DNA reads TGTGCCAGCAGCCCGCATCGACTAGCGGGAGTAAGTGAGCAGTTCTTC.

This clone was observed a few times. V is TRBV29-1 and J is TRBJ1-1; D ambiguous. Between the trimmed V and J ends, which lost 3 bases and 0 bases, there was a span of 8 bases. Germline lookup yields CDR1 SQVTM and CDR2 ANQGSEA. The CDR3 is 13 amino acids. The CDR3 nucleotides read TGCAGCGTTGACGGCAGGATGAACACTGAAGCTTTCTTT. Its translation: CSVDGRMNTEAFF. Drawing the rest from reference TRBV29-1 and TRBJ1-1, the complete variable domain is SAVISQKPSRDICQRGTSLTIQCQVDSQVTMMFWYRQQPGQSLTLIATANQGSEATYESGFVIDKFPISRPNLTFSTLTVSNMSPEDSSIYLCSVDGRMNTEAFFGQGTRLTVV.

The chain has TRBV6-5 and TRBJ2-7; D is perhaps TRBD1 (5 bases). The CDR3 is 15 residues long. The V end was cut by 2 bases, the J end by 1 base, with 12 bases between. CDR1 is MNHEY, CDR2 SVGAGI, per germline. CDR3 residues: CASSYDAGNSYEQYF. The CDR3, as DNA: TGTGCCAGCAGTTACGATGCAGGGAATTCCTACGAGCAGTACTTC.

V and J are TRBV4-2 and TRBJ2-3; D is unclear. CDR1 and CDR2 (germline): LGHNA, YNFKEQ. This CDR3 is 15 amino acids long. Deletions cut 1 base from V and 1 base from J, with 9 bases between. The CDR3 loop is CASSQAYEGTDTQYF. CDR3 sequence (DNA): TGTGCCAGCAGCCAAGCTTACGAGGGCACAGATACGCAGTATTTT.